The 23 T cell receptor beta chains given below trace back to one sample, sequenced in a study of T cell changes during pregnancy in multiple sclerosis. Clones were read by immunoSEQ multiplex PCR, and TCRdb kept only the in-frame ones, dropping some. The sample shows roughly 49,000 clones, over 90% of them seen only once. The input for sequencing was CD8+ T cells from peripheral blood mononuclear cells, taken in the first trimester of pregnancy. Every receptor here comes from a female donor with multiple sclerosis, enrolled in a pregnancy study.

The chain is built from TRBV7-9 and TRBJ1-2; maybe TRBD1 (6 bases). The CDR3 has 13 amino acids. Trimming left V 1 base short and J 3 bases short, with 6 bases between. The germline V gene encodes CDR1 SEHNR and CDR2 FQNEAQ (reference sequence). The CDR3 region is CASSLGTDYGYTF. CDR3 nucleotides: TGTGCCAGCAGCTTAGGGACAGACTATGGCTACACCTTC.

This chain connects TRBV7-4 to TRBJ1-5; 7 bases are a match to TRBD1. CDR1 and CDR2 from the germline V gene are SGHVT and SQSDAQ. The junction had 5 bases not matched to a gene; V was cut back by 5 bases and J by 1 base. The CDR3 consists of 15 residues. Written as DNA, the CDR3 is TGTGCCAGCAGCAAAAGACAGGGAAGCAATCAGCCCCAGCATTTT. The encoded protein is CASSKRQGSNQPQHF. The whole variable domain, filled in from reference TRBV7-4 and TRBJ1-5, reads GAGVSQSPRYKVAKRGRDVALRCDSISGHVTLYWYRQTLGQGSEVLTYSQSDAQRDKSGRPSGRFSAERPERSVSTLKIQRTEQGDSAVYLCASSKRQGSNQPQHFGDGTRLSIL.

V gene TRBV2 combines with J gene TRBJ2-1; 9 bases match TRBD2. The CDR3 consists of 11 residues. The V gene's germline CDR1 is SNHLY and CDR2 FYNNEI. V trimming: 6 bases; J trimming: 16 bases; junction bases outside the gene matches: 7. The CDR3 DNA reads TGTGCCAGCAGGGGAGGTAGCGGGAGTTTCTTC. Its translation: CASRGGSGSFF.

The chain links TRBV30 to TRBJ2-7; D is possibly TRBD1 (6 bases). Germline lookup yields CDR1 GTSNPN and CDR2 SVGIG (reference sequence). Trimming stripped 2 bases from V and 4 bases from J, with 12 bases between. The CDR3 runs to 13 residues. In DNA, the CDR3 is TGTGCCTGGAGTTATGGCAGGGGATACGAGCAGTACTTC. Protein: CAWSYGRGYEQYF.

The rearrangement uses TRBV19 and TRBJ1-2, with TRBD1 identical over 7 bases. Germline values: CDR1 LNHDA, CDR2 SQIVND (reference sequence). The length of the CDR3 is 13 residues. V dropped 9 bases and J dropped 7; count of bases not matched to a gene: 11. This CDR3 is CASATGVVFGYTF. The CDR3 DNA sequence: TGTGCCAGCGCCACAGGGGTAGTCTTTGGCTACACCTTC.

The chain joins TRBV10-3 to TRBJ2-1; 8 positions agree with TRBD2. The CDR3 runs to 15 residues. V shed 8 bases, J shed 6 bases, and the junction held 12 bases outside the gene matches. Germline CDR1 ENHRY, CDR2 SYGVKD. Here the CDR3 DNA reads TGTGCCATCCCTCAGGAACTAGCGGATTGCAATGAGCAGTTCTTC. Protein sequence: CAIPQELADCNEQFF.

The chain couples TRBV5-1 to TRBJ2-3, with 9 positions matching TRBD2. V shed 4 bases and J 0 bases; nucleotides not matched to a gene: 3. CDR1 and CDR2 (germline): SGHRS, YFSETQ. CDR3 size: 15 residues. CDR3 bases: TGCGCCAGCAGCCCGACTAGCGGCAGCACAGATACGCAGTATTTT. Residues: CASSPTSGSTDTQYF.

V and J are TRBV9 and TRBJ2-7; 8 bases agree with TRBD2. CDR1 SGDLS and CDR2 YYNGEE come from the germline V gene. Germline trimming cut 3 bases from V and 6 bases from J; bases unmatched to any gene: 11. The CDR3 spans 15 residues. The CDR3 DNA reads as TGTGCCAGCAGCGGCCGAGGAGCGGGAGCCATCGAGCAGTACTTC. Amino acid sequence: CASSGRGAGAIEQYF. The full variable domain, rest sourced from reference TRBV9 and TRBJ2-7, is DSGVTQTPKHLITATGQRVTLRCSPRSGDLSVYWYQQSLDQGLQFLIQYYNGEERAKGNILERFSAQQFPDLHSELNLSSLELGDSALYFCASSGRGAGAIEQYFGPGTRLTVT.

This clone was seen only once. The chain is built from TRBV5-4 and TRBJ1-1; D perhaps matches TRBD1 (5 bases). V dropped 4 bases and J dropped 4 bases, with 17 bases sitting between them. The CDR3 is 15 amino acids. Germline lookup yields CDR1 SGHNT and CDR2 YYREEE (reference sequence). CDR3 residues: CASSGGGPTSTEAFF. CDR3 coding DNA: TGTGCCAGCAGCGGGGGGGGACCTACGAGCACTGAAGCTTTCTTT. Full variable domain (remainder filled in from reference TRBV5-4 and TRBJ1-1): ETGVTQSPTHLIKTRGQQVTLRCSSQSGHNTVSWYQQALGQGPQFIFQYYREEENGRGNFPPRFSGLQFPNYSSELNVNALELDDSALYLCASSGGGPTSTEAFFGQGTRLTVV.

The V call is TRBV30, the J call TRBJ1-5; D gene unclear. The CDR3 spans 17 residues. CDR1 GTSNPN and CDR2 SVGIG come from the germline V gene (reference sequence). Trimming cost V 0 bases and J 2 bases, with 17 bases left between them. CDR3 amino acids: CAWSVRLRDGGNQPQHF. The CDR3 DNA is TGTGCCTGGAGTGTACGACTTCGGGATGGGGGCAATCAGCCCCAGCATTTT.

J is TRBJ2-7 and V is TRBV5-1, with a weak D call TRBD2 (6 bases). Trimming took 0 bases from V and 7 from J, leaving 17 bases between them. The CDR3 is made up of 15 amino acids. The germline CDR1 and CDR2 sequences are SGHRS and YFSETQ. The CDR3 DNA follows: TGCGCCAGCAGCTTGGGACCTAGCGCCACGCGGGAGCAGTACTTC. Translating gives CASSLGPSATREQYF.

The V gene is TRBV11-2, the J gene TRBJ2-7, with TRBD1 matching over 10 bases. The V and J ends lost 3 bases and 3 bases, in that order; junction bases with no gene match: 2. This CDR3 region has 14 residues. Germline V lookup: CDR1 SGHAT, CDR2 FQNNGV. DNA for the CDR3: TGTGCCAGCAGCTTTGGGACAGGGGTCTACGAGCAGTACTTC. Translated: CASSFGTGVYEQYF.

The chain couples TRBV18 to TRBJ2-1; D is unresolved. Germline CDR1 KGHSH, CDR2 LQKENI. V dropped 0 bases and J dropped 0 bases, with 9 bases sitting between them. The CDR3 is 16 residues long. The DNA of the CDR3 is TGTGCCAGCTCACCACCAAGAGAAAGCTCCTACAATGAGCAGTTCTTC. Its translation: CASSPPRESSYNEQFF.

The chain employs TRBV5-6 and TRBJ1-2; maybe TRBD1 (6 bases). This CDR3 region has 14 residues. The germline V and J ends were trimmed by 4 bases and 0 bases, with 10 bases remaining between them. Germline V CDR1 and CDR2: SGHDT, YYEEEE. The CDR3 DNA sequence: TGTGCCAGCAGCCCAGGACAGTCTAACTATGGCTACACCTTC. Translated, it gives CASSPGQSNYGYTF.

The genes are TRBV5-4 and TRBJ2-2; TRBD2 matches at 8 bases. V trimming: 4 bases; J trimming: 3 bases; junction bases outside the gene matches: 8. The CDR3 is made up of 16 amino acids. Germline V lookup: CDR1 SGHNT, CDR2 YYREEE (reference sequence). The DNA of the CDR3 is TGTGCCAGCAGCCGGGGACTAGAATCCTACACCGGGGAGCTGTTTTTT. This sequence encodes CASSRGLESYTGELFF.

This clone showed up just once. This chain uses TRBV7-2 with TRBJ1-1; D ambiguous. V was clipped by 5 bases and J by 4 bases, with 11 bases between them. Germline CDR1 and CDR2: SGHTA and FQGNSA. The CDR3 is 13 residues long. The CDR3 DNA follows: TGTGCCAGCAGCCCCTGGCTTGGCACTGAAGCTTTCTTT. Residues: CASSPWLGTEAFF.

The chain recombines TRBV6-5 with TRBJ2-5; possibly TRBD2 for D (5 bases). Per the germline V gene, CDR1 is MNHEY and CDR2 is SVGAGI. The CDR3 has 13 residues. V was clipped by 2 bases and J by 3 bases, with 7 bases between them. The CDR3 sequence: CASSYSGKETQYF. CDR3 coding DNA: TGTGCCAGCAGTTACAGCGGAAAAGAGACCCAGTACTTC.

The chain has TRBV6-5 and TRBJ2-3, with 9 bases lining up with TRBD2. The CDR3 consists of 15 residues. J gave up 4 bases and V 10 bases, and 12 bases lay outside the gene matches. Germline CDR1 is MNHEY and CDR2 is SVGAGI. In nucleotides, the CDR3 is TGTGCCACCACCCTTGCGGGAGGGCCTGCAGATACGCAGTATTTT. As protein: CATTLAGGPADTQYF.

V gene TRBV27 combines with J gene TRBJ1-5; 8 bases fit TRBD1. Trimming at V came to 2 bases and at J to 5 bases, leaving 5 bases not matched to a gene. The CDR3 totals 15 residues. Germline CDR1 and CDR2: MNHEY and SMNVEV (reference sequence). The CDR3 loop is CASSLIGRGHQPQHF. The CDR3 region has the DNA TGTGCCAGCAGTTTAATAGGCAGGGGGCATCAGCCCCAGCATTTT.

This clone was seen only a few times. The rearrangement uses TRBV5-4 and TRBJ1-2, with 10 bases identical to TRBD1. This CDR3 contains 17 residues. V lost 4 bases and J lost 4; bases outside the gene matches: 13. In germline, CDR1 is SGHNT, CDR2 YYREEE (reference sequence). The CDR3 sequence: CASSLGQGEFGSYGYTF. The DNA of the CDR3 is TGTGCCAGCAGCCTAGGACAGGGGGAGTTTGGATCCTATGGCTACACCTTC.

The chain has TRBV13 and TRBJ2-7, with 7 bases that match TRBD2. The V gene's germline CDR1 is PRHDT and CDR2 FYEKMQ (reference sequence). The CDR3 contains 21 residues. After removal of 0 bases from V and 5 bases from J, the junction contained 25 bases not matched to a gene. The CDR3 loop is CASSLGNPPVRASGGSHEQYF. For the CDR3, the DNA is TGTGCCAGCAGCTTAGGCAACCCTCCAGTCAGGGCTAGCGGAGGTTCCCACGAGCAGTACTTC.

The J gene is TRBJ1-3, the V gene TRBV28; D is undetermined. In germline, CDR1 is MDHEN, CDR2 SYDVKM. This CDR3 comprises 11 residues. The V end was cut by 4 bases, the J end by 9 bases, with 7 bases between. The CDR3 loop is CASSSPGTIYF. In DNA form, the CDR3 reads TGTGCCAGCAGTTCCCCAGGCACCATATATTTT.

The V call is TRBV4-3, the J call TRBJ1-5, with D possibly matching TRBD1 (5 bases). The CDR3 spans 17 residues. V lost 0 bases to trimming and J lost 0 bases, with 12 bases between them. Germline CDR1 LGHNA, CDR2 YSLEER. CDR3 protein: CASSQDRTGASNQPQHF. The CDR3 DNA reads TGCGCCAGCAGCCAAGATCGTACTGGGGCTAGCAATCAGCCCCAGCATTTT.